A selection of T cell receptor beta chains follows, all from one sample in a study of type 1 regulatory T cells. Their cognate antigens are unknown. TCRdb redid the calling of the reads with MiXCR, one entry per CDR3 protein. The sample consists of 65,000 to 80,000 distinct CDR3 sequences, around 21% of them appearing once. The sequenced material came from cultured type 1 regulatory T (Tr1) cells, either the whole culture or a sorted fraction (not recorded which). The receptors were sampled from a human donor in good health. CDR3s include the opening cysteine and the closing phenylalanine or tryptophan. A D gene is named only where the DNA matches it firmly. Clone size is not always given. Where it is, it says once, few, many or a class for expanded clones.

size: few; D: TRBD2; V: TRBV19; J: TRBJ2-1; CDR3: CASSPWGRAAGDEQFF; DNA: TGTGCCAGTAGTCCCTGGGGGCGGGCAGCGGGAGATGAGCAGTTCTTC
size: .; D: .; V: TRBV5-1; J: TRBJ2-7; CDR3: CASSLGQVGSEQYF; DNA: TGCGCCAGCAGCTTGGGCCAGGTCGGTTCCGAGCAGTACTTC
size: few; D: .; V: TRBV11-2; J: TRBJ2-1; CDR3: CASSLGENLEQFF; DNA: TGTGCCAGCAGCTTAGGGGAAAACTTAGAGCAGTTCTTC
size: few; D: TRBD1; V: TRBV5-1; J: TRBJ1-2; CDR3: CASSLSGEGAEGYTF; DNA: TGCGCCAGCAGCTTGAGCGGAGAGGGGGCAGAGGGCTACACCTTC
size: few; D: .; V: TRBV4-2; J: TRBJ1-1; CDR3: CASSRSGVEQRGTEAFF; DNA: TGTGCCAGCAGCCGCTCGGGGGTCGAACAGAGGGGGACTGAAGCTTTCTTT
size: .; D: .; V: TRBV7-2; J: TRBJ2-1; CDR3: CASSFNQGVGEQFF; DNA: TGTGCCAGCAGCTTTAACCAGGGTGTGGGAGAGCAGTTCTTC
size: .; D: .; V: TRBV25-1; J: TRBJ2-3; CDR3: CAAARLDTQYF; DNA: TGTGCCGCAGCAAGGTTGGATACGCAGTATTTT
size: few; D: .; V: TRBV29-1; J: TRBJ2-3; CDR3: CSVEEAGAGTQYF; DNA: TGCAGCGTTGAGGAGGCGGGGGCTGGTACGCAGTATTTT
size: many; D: .; V: TRBV28; J: TRBJ2-7; CDR3: CASSQAGYEQYF; DNA: TGTGCCAGCAGCCAAGCCGGCTACGAGCAGTACTTC
size: few; D: .; V: TRBV21-1; J: TRBJ1-2; CDR3: CASSKARRGVDGYTF; DNA: TGTGCCAGCAGCAAAGCTCGTCGGGGCGTCGATGGCTACACCTTC
size: few; D: .; V: TRBV5-1; J: TRBJ2-2; CDR3: CASSPGGTGELFF; DNA: TGCGCCAGCAGCCCCGGCGGCACCGGGGAGCTGTTTTTT
size: few; D: TRBD2; V: TRBV29-1; J: TRBJ2-1; CDR3: CSVAAGGSNEQFF; DNA: TGCAGCGTTGCAGCGGGAGGGTCTAATGAGCAGTTCTTC
size: few; D: TRBD2; V: TRBV5-1; J: TRBJ2-1; CDR3: CASGGDSYNEQFF; DNA: TGCGCCAGCGGGGGGGACTCCTACAATGAGCAGTTCTTC
size: few; D: .; V: TRBV10-3; J: TRBJ2-5; CDR3: CAISERLAETQYF; DNA: TGTGCCATCAGTGAGCGGCTAGCCGAGACCCAGTACTTC
size: few; D: TRBD2; V: TRBV5-4; J: TRBJ2-7; CDR3: CASSRGLAGKGYEQYF; DNA: TGTGCCAGCAGTCGCGGACTAGCGGGAAAGGGTTACGAGCAGTACTTC
size: .; D: .; V: TRBV12-3/TRBV12-4; J: TRBJ2-5; CDR3: CASSPPESGHKTRYF; DNA: TGTGCCAGCAGTCCCCCGGAGAGCGGACACAAGACCCGGTACTTC
size: few; D: .; V: TRBV27; J: TRBJ2-1; CDR3: CASRRERFNEQFF; DNA: TGTGCCAGCAGACGGGAGAGGTTCAATGAGCAGTTCTTC
size: .; D: TRBD1; V: TRBV5-1; J: TRBJ1-2; CDR3: CASSLVGSGTGGYGYTF; DNA: TGCGCCAGCAGCTTGGTTGGTTCCGGGACAGGGGGCTATGGCTACACCTTC
size: .; D: .; V: TRBV20-1; J: TRBJ2-7; CDR3: CSARERVEQYF; DNA: TGCAGTGCTAGAGAAAGGGTCGAGCAGTACTTC
size: .; D: .; V: TRBV7-9; J: TRBJ1-2; CDR3: CASSLGEKRGYTF; DNA: TGTGCCAGCAGCTTAGGTGAGAAGCGTGGCTACACCTTC
size: few; D: .; V: TRBV3-1; J: TRBJ2-5; CDR3: CASSWDLIQTQYF; DNA: TGTGCCAGCAGCTGGGACTTGATTCAGACCCAGTACTTC
size: few; D: .; V: TRBV11-2; J: TRBJ1-1; CDR3: CASSLGYKMNTEAFF; DNA: TGTGCCAGCAGCTTAGGATATAAGATGAACACTGAAGCTTTCTTT
size: .; D: .; V: TRBV6-1; J: TRBJ2-5; CDR3: CASRRSGQETQYF; DNA: TGTGCCAGCAGACGATCGGGACAAGAGACCCAGTACTTC
size: few; D: .; V: TRBV6-6; J: TRBJ1-2; CDR3: CASSYSTRLTNGYTF; DNA: TGTGCCAGCAGTTACTCAACCCGGCTTACGAATGGCTACACCTTC
size: few; D: TRBD2; V: TRBV7-2; J: TRBJ2-1; CDR3: CASSLKGFGGLEKTNEQFF; DNA: TGTGCCAGCAGCTTAAAGGGTTTCGGGGGACTAGAGAAAACCAATGAGCAGTTCTTC
size: .; D: TRBD1; V: TRBV20-1; J: TRBJ2-7; CDR3: CSARRWDRVDYEQYF; DNA: TGCAGTGCTAGAAGATGGGACAGGGTGGACTACGAGCAGTACTTC
size: few; D: TRBD2; V: TRBV7-8; J: TRBJ2-1; CDR3: CASSFSAGGDNEQFF; DNA: TGTGCCAGCAGCTTCTCGGCGGGAGGAGACAATGAGCAGTTCTTC
size: few; D: TRBD1; V: TRBV24-1; J: TRBJ1-5; CDR3: CATSATPQGEGNQPQHF; DNA: TGTGCCACCAGTGCGACACCTCAGGGGGAAGGCAATCAGCCCCAGCATTTT
size: .; D: .; V: TRBV5-1; J: TRBJ2-2; CDR3: CASSPNWENGDANTGELFF; DNA: TGCGCCAGCAGCCCCAACTGGGAGAACGGCGACGCGAACACCGGGGAGCTGTTTTTT
size: many; D: TRBD2; V: TRBV20-1; J: TRBJ2-3; CDR3: CSAKGLAGIDTQYF; DNA: TGCAGTGCTAAGGGACTAGCGGGAATCGATACGCAGTATTTT
size: .; D: .; V: TRBV20-1; J: TRBJ2-3; CDR3: CSAPLNQITDTQYF; DNA: TGCAGTGCCCCTCTCAACCAGATAACAGATACGCAGTATTTT
size: .; D: .; V: TRBV29-1; J: TRBJ1-1; CDR3: CSVDRSNTEAFF; DNA: TGCAGCGTTGACAGATCCAACACTGAAGCTTTCTTT
size: .; D: .; V: TRBV6-1; J: TRBJ1-5; CDR3: CASSEGSGNQPQHF; DNA: TGTGCCAGCAGTGAGGGTTCGGGCAATCAGCCCCAGCATTTT
size: .; D: TRBD2; V: TRBV7-2; J: TRBJ2-4; CDR3: CASRLAGGGGNIQYF; DNA: TGTGCCAGCAGACTAGCGGGAGGGGGGGGAAACATTCAGTACTTC
size: few; D: TRBD2; V: TRBV7-3; J: TRBJ2-1; CDR3: CASSPMRLAGGYNEQFF; DNA: TGTGCCAGCAGCCCAATGAGACTAGCGGGAGGGTACAATGAGCAGTTCTTC
size: .; D: .; V: TRBV28; J: TRBJ1-1; CDR3: CASTQIAGAEAFF; DNA: TGTGCCAGCACTCAAATAGCGGGGGCCGAAGCTTTCTTT
size: .; D: .; V: TRBV10-3; J: TRBJ2-3; CDR3: CAIREVDTQYF; DNA: TGTGCCATCAGGGAGGTAGATACGCAGTATTTT
size: few; D: .; V: TRBV30; J: TRBJ1-1; CDR3: CAWSLTEAFF; DNA: TGTGCCTGGAGCCTGACTGAAGCTTTCTTT
size: few; D: .; V: TRBV29-1; J: TRBJ2-3; CDR3: CSVDVGTDTQYF; DNA: TGCAGCGTTGACGTGGGGACAGATACGCAGTATTTT
size: .; D: .; V: TRBV2; J: TRBJ2-7; CDR3: CASSRDIGWYEQYF; DNA: TGTGCCAGCAGTCGGGACATCGGGTGGTACGAGCAGTACTTC
size: few; D: .; V: TRBV21-1; J: TRBJ1-1; CDR3: CASTPGTGGGRTEAFF; DNA: TGTGCCAGCACCCCGGGGACAGGGGGCGGTCGGACTGAAGCTTTCTTT
size: .; D: .; V: TRBV20-1; J: TRBJ2-5; CDR3: CSARGRKETQYF; DNA: TGCAGTGCTAGGGGACGGAAAGAGACCCAGTACTTC
size: few; D: .; V: TRBV10-3; J: TRBJ2-3; CDR3: CAIRTITDTQYF; DNA: TGTGCCATCAGGACCATCACAGATACGCAGTATTTT
size: few; D: .; V: TRBV4-2; J: TRBJ2-7; CDR3: CASSQEGLYEQYF; DNA: TGTGCCAGCAGCCAAGAGGGACTCTACGAGCAGTACTTC
size: few; D: TRBD2; V: TRBV20-1; J: TRBJ2-1; CDR3: CSASPGLAGEQFF; DNA: TGCAGTGCTAGCCCGGGACTAGCAGGCGAGCAGTTCTTC
size: .; D: .; V: TRBV5-1; J: TRBJ1-1; CDR3: CASSLSGGGWTNTEAFF; DNA: TGCGCCAGCAGCTTGTCCGGCGGGGGATGGACGAACACTGAAGCTTTCTTT
size: few; D: .; V: TRBV3-1; J: TRBJ1-1; CDR3: CASSQGIRGEAFF; DNA: TGTGCCAGCAGCCAAGGTATCAGGGGTGAGGCTTTCTTT
size: few; D: .; V: TRBV24-1; J: TRBJ1-2; CDR3: CATSDLRRRSGYTF; DNA: TGTGCCACCAGTGATTTGAGGCGCCGCTCGGGCTACACCTTC
size: .; D: .; V: TRBV2; J: TRBJ2-5; CDR3: CASSGQLAGEETQYF; DNA: TGTGCCAGCAGTGGGCAGCTAGCTGGTGAAGAGACCCAGTACTTC
size: few; D: .; V: TRBV12-3/TRBV12-4; J: TRBJ2-1; CDR3: CASSFGDSSYNEQFF; DNA: TGTGCCAGCAGTTTCGGCGATAGCTCCTACAATGAGCAGTTCTTC
size: .; D: TRBD1; V: TRBV30; J: TRBJ1-5; CDR3: CAWGNGATGNQPQHF; DNA: TGTGCCTGGGGAAATGGGGCGACAGGGAATCAGCCCCAGCATTTT
size: many; D: .; V: TRBV7-2; J: TRBJ2-2; CDR3: CASSPGVGAGELFF; DNA: TGTGCCAGCAGCCCAGGGGTGGGGGCCGGGGAGCTGTTTTTT
size: .; D: TRBD2; V: TRBV24-1; J: TRBJ2-5; CDR3: CATSDLAVWGGETQYF; DNA: TGTGCCACCAGTGATTTGGCCGTGTGGGGAGGGGAGACCCAGTACTTC
size: .; D: TRBD2; V: TRBV7-9; J: TRBJ2-3; CDR3: CATREGSTDTQYF; DNA: TGTGCCACCCGGGAGGGTTCAACAGATACGCAGTATTTT
size: few; D: .; V: TRBV27; J: TRBJ2-5; CDR3: CASSLTRHGQETQYF; DNA: TGTGCCAGCAGTTTAACGCGCCACGGGCAAGAGACCCAGTACTTC
size: few; D: .; V: TRBV29-1; J: TRBJ1-4; CDR3: CSGYRDEKLFF; DNA: TGCAGCGGCTATCGGGATGAAAAACTGTTTTTT
size: .; D: .; V: TRBV28; J: TRBJ1-5; CDR3: CASSTGDNQPQHF; DNA: TGTGCCAGCAGTACAGGTGACAATCAGCCCCAGCATTTT
size: few; D: TRBD1; V: TRBV5-4; J: TRBJ2-1; CDR3: CASSLGGQGGNEQFF; DNA: TGTGCCAGCAGCTTGGGGGGACAGGGTGGCAATGAGCAGTTCTTC
size: .; D: .; V: TRBV12-3/TRBV12-4; J: TRBJ2-5; CDR3: CASSDNWGGQGTQYF; DNA: TGTGCAAGCAGCGACAACTGGGGGGGCCAAGGCACCCAGTACTTT
size: few; D: .; V: TRBV21-1; J: TRBJ2-1; CDR3: CASSKARAPNEQFF; DNA: TGTGCCAGCAGCAAAGCGCGGGCTCCCAATGAGCAGTTCTTC